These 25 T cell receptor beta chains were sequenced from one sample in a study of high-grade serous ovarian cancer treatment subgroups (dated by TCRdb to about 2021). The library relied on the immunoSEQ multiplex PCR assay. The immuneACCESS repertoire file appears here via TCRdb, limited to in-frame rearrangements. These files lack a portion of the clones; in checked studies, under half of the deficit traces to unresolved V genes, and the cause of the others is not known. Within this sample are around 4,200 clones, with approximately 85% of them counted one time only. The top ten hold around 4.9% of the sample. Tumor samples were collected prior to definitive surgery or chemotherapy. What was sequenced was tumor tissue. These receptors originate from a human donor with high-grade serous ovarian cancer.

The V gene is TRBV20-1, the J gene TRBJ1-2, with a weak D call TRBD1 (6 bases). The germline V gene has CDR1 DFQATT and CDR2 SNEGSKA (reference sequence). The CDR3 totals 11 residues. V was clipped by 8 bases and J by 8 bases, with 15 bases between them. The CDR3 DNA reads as TGCAGTCCAAAGGGGGGTGCAGGCTACACCTTC. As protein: CSPKGGAGYTF.

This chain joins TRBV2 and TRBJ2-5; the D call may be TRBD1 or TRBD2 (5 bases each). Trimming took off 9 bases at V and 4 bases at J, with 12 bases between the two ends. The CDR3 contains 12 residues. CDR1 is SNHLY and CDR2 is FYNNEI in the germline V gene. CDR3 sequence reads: CASLGTVETQYF. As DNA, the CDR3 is TGTGCCAGTCTAGGGACGGTAGAGACCCAGTACTTC.

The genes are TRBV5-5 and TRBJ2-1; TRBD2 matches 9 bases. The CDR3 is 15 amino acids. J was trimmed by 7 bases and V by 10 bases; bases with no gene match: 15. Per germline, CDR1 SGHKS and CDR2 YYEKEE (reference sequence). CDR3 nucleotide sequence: TGTGCCTCCTGCCGAGATCTAGCGGGGAAGAATGAGCAGTTCTTC. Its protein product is CASCRDLAGKNEQFF.

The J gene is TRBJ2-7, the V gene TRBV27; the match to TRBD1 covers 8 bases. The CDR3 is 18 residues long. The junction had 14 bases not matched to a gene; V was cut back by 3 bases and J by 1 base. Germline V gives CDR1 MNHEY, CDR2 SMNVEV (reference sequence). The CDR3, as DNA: TGTGCCAGCAGTTTGAGACGAAACGCAGGGACAGGTTCCTACGAGCAGTACTTC. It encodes CASSLRRNAGTGSYEQYF.

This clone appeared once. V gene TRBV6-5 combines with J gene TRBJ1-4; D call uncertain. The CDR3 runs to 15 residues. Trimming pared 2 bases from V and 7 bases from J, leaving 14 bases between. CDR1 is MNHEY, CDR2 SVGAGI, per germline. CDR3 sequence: CASSYPAGFGEKLFF. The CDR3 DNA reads TGTGCCAGCAGTTACCCCGCGGGCTTTGGTGAAAAACTGTTTTTT.

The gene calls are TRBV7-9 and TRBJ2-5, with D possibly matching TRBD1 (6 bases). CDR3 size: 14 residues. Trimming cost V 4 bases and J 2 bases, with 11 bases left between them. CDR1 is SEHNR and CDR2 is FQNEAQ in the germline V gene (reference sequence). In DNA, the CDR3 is TGTGCCAGCAGCTCAGGGGCACCGCAAGAGACCCAGTACTTC. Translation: CASSSGAPQETQYF.

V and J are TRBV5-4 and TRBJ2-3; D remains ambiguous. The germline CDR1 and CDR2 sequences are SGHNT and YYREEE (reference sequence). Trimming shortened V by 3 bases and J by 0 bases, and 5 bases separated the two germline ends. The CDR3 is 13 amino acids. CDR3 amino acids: CASSSPSTDTQYF. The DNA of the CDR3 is TGTGCCAGCAGCTCCCCTAGCACAGATACGCAGTATTTT.

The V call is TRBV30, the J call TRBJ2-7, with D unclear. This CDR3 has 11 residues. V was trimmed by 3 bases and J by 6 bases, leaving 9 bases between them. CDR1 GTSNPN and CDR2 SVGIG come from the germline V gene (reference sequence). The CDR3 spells CAWSPNREQYF. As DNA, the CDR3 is TGTGCCTGGAGCCCGAACCGCGAGCAGTACTTC.

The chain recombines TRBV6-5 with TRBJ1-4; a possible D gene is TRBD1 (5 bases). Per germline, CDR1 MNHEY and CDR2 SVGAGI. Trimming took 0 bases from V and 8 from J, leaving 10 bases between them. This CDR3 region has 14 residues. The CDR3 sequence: CASSYSFRGEKLFF. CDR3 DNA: TGTGCCAGCAGTTACTCGTTTCGGGGGGAAAAACTGTTTTTT.

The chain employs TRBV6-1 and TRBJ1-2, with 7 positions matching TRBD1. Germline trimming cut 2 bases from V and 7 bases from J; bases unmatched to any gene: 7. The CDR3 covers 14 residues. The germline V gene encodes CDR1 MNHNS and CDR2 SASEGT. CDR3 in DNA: TGTGCCAGCAGTGAACCAGGGGGTTTCACTGGCTACACCTTC. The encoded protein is CASSEPGGFTGYTF.

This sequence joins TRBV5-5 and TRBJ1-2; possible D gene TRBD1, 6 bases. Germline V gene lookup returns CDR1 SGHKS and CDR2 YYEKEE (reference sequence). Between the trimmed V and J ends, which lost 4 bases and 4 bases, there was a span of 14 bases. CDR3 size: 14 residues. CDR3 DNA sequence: TGTGCCAGCAGCACCCCGACAGGCTCCTATGGCTACACCTTC. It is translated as CASSTPTGSYGYTF.

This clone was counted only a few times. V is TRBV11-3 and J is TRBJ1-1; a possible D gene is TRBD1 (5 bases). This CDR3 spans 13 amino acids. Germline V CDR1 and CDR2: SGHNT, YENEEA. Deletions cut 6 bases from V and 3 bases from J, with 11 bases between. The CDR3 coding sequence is TGTGCCAGCAGTCAAGACAGTTACACTGAAGCTTTCTTT. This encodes CASSQDSYTEAFF.

The DNA of the CDR3 is TGTGCCATCAGTTCGGACAGGGGGCGCTACGAGCAGTACTTC. Its translation: CAISSDRGRYEQYF. This chain connects TRBV10-3 to TRBJ2-7, with 11 bases matching TRBD1. The CDR3 covers 14 residues. Germline V gene sequence: CDR1 ENHRY, CDR2 SYGVKD. V shed 5 bases, J shed 3 bases, and the junction held 3 bases outside the gene matches.

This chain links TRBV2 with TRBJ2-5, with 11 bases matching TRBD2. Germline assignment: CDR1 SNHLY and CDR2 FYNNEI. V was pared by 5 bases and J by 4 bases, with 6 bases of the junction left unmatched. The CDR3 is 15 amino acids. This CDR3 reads CASSPSGGPGETQYF. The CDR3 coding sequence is TGTGCCAGCAGTCCTAGCGGGGGGCCAGGAGAGACCCAGTACTTC. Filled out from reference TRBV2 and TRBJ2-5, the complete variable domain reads EPEVTQTPSHQVTQMGQEVILRCVPISNHLYFYWYRQILGQKVEFLVSFYNNEISEKSEIFDDQFSVERPDGSNFTLKIRSTKLEDSAMYFCASSPSGGPGETQYFGPGTRLLVL.

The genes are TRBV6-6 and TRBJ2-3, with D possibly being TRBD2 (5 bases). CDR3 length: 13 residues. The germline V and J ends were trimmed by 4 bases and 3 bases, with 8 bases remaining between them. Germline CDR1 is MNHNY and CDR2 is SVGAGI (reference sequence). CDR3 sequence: CASSFSETDTQYF. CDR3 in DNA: TGTGCCAGCAGTTTTAGCGAGACAGATACGCAGTATTTT.

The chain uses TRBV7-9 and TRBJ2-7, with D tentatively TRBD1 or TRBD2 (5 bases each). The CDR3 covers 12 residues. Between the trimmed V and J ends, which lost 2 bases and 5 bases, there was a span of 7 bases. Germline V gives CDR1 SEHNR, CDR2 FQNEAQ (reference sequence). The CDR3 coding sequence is TGTGCCAGCAGCTTATTGGGGGACGAGCAGTACTTC. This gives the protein CASSLLGDEQYF. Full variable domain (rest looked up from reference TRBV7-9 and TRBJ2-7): DTGVSQNPRHKITKRGQNVTFRCDPISEHNRLYWYRQTLGQGPEFLTYFQNEAQLEKSRLLSDRFSAERPKGSFSTLEIQRTEQGDSAMYLCASSLLGDEQYFGPGTRLTVT.

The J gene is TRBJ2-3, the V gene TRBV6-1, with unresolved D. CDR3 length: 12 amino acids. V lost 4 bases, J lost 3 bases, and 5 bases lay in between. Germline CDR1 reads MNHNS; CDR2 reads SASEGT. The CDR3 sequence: CASSGFTDTQYF. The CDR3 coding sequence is TGTGCCAGCAGTGGGTTTACAGATACGCAGTATTTT.

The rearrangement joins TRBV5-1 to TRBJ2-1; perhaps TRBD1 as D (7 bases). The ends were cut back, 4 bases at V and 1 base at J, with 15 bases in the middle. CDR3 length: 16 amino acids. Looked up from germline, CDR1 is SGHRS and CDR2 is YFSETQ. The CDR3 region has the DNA TGCGCCAGCAGCCCCGTGGAGGGGGCTTCCTACAATGAGCAGTTCTTC. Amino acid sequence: CASSPVEGASYNEQFF. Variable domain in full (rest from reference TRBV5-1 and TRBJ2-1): KAGVTQTPRYLIKTRGQQVTLSCSPISGHRSVSWYQQTPGQGLQFLFEYFSETQRNKGNFPGRFSGRQFSNSRSEMNVSTLELGDSALYLCASSPVEGASYNEQFFGPGTRLTVL.

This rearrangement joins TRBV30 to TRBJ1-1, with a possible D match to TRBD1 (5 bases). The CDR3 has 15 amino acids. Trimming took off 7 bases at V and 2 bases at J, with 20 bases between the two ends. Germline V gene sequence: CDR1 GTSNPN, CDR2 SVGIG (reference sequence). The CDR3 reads CASKWQRGFNTEAFF. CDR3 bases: TGTGCCTCAAAATGGCAGAGGGGATTTAACACTGAAGCTTTCTTT. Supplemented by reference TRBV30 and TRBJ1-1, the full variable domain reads SQTIHQWPATLVQPVGSPLSLECTVEGTSNPNLYWYRQAAGRGLQLLFYSVGIGQISSEVPQNLSASRPQDRQFILSSKKLLLSDSGFYLCASKWQRGFNTEAFFGQGTRLTVV.

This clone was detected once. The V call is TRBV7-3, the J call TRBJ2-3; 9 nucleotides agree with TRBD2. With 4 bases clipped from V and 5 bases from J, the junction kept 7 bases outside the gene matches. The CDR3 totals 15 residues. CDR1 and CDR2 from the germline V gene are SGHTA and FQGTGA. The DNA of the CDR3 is TGTGCCAGCAGCTCCCGCGGGGGGGCAAGAGATACGCAGTATTTT. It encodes CASSSRGGARDTQYF.

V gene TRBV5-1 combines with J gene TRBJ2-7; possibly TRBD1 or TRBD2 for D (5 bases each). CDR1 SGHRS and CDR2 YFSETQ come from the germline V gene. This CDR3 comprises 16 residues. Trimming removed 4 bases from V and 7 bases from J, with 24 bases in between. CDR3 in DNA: TGCGCCAGCAGCGTCGGGGCCCGAGATTGGGGGTCAGAGCAGTACTTC. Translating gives CASSVGARDWGSEQYF.

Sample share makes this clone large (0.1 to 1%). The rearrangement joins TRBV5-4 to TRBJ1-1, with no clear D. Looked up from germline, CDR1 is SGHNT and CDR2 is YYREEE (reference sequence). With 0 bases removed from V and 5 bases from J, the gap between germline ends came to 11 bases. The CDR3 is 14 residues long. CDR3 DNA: TGTGCCAGCAGCTTGGGCCTAGAATGGACTGAAGCTTTCTTT. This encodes CASSLGLEWTEAFF.

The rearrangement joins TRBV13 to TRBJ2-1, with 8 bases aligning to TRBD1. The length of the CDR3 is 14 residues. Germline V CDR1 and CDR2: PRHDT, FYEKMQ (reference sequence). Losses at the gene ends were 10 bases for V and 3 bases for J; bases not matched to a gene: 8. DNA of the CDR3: TGTGCCACGGCTGAGGACAGGGACTACAATGAGCAGTTCTTC. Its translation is CATAEDRDYNEQFF.

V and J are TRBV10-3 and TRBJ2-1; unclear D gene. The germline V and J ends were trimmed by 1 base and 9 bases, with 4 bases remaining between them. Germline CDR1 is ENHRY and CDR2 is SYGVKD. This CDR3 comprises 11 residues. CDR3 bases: TGTGCCATCAGTGAGTATGGTGAGCAGTTCTTC. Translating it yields CAISEYGEQFF.

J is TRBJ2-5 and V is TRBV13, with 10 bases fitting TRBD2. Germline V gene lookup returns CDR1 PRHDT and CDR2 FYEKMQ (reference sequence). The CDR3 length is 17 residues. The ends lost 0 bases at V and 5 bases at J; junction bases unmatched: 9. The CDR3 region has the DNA TGTGCCAGCAGCTTAGGACGGGCTAGCGGGGGTGCGGAGACCCAGTACTTC. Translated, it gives CASSLGRASGGAETQYF.